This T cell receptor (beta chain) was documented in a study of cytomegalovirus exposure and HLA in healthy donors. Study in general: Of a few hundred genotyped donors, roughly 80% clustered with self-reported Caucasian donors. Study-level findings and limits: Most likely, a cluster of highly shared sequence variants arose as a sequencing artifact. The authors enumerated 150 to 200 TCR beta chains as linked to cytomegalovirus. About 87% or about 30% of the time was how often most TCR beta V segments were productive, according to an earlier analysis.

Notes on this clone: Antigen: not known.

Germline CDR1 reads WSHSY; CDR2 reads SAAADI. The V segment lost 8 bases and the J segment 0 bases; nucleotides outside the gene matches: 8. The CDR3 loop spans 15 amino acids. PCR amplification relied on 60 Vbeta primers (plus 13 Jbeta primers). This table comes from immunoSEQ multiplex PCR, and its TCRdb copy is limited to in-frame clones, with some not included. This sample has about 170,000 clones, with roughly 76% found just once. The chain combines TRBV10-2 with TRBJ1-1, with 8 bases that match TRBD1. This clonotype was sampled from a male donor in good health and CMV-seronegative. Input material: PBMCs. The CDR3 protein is CASGDRGNLNTEAFF. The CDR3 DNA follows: TGCGCCAGCGGAGACAGGGGAAATTTGAACACTGAAGCTTTCTTT.